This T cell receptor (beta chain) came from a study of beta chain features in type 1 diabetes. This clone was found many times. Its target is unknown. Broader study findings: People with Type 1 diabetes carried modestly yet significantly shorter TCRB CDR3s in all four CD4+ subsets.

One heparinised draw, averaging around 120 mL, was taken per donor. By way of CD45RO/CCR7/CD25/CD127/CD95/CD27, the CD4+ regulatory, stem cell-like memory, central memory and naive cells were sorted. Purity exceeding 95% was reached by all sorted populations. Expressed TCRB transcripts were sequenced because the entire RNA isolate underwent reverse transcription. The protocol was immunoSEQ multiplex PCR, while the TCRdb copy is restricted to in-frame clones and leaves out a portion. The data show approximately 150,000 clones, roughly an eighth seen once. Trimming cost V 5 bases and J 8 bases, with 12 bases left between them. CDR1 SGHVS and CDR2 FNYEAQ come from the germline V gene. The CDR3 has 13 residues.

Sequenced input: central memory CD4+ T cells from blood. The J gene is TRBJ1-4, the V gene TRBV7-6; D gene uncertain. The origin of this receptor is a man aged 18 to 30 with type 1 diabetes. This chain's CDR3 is CASSQNAQEKLFF. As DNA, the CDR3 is TGTGCCAGCAGCCAAAACGCGCAGGAAAAACTGTTTTTT.